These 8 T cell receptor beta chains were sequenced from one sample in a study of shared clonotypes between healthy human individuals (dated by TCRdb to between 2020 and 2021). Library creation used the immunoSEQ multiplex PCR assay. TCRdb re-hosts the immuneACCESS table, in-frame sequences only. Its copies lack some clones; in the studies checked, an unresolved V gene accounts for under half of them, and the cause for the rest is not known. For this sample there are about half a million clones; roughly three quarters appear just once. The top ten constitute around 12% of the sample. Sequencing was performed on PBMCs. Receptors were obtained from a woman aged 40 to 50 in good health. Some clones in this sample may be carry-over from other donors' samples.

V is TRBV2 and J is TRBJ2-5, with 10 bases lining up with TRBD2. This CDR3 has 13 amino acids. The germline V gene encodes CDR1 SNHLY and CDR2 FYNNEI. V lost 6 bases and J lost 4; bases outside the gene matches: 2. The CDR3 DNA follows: TGTGCCAGCAGGCGGACTAGCGGAGAGACCCAGTACTTC. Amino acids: CASRRTSGETQYF.

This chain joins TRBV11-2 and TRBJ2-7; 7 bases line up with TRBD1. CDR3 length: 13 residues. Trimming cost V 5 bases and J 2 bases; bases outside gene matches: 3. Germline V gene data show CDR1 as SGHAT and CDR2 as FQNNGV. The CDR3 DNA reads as TGTGCCAGCAGCAGGGACAGCACCTACGAGCAGTACTTC. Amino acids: CASSRDSTYEQYF.

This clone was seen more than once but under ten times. CDR3 residues: CASSGWTGGTDTQYF. CDR3 coding DNA: TGCGCCAGCAGCGGATGGACAGGGGGCACAGATACGCAGTATTTT. The chain links TRBV5-1 to TRBJ2-3; 9 bases map to TRBD1. The CDR3 covers 15 residues. Germline trimming cut 4 bases from V and 1 base from J; bases unmatched to any gene: 4. Germline lookup yields CDR1 SGHRS and CDR2 YFSETQ.

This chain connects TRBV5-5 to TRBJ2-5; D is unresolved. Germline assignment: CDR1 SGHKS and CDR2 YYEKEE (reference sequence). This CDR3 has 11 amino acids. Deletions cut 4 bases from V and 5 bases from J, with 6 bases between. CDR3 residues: CASSPGETQYF. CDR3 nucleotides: TGTGCCAGCAGCCCCGGCGAGACCCAGTACTTC.

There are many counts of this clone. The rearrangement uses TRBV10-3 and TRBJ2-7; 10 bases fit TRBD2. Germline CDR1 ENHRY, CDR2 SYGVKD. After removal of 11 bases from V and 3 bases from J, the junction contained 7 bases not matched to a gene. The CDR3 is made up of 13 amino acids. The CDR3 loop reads CAGGEREGYEQYF. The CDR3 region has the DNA TGTGCCGGAGGGGAGCGGGAGGGCTACGAGCAGTACTTC.

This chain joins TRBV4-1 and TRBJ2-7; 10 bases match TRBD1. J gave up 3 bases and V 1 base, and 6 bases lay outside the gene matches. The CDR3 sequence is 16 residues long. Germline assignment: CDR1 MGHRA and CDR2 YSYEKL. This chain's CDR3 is CASSQGGQGSVYEQYF. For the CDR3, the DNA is TGCGCCAGCAGCCAAGGGGGACAGGGGTCCGTCTACGAGCAGTACTTC.

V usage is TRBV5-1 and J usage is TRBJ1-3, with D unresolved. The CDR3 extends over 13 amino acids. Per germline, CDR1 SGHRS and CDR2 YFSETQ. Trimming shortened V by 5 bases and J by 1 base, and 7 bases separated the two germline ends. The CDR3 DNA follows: TGCGCCAGCAGATGGAGTTCTGGAAACACCATATATTTT. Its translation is CASRWSSGNTIYF. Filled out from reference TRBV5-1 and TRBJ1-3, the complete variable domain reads KAGVTQTPRYLIKTRGQQVTLSCSPISGHRSVSWYQQTPGQGLQFLFEYFSETQRNKGNFPGRFSGRQFSNSRSEMNVSTLELGDSALYLCASRWSSGNTIYFGEGSWLTVV.

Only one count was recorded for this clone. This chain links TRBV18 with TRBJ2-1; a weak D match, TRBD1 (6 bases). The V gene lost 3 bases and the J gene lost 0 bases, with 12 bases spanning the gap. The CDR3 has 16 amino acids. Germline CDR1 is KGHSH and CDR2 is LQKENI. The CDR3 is CASSPGQGSSYNEQFF. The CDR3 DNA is TGTGCCAGCTCACCGGGTCAGGGGAGCTCCTACAATGAGCAGTTCTTC.